A single sample is the source of the 28 T cell receptor beta chains below, sequenced in a study of cytomegalovirus exposure and HLA in healthy donors. Primers included in the PCR were 60 Vbeta and 13 Jbeta primers. The repertoire was sequenced with immunoSEQ multiplex PCR; TCRdb's copy has only in-frame clones and lacks some. The table includes some 91,000 clones, around 76% detected once. Source material: PBMCs. The receptors come from a man aged 35 to 55 in good health and CMV-seropositive.

The chain couples TRBV2 to TRBJ2-1, with a tentative D call TRBD1 (6 bases). V lost 6 bases, J lost 0 bases, and 12 bases lay in between. From germline, CDR1 is SNHLY and CDR2 FYNNEI. The CDR3 has 15 residues. The CDR3: CASSGGQSSYNEQFF. The CDR3 bases are TGTGCCAGCAGCGGTGGACAGAGCTCCTACAATGAGCAGTTCTTC.

The rearrangement links TRBV2 to TRBJ2-5; D is unresolved. Germline lookup yields CDR1 SNHLY and CDR2 FYNNEI. The CDR3 contains 11 residues. The ends were cut back, 6 bases at V and 7 bases at J, with 9 bases in the middle. The CDR3: CASSSSGTQYF. The DNA of the CDR3 is TGTGCCAGCAGCTCCTCGGGGACCCAGTACTTC.

The chain couples TRBV7-2 to TRBJ2-3; D gene uncertain. This CDR3 contains 14 residues. Germline V gives CDR1 SGHTA, CDR2 FQGNSA. Trimming stripped 1 base from V and 6 bases from J, with 11 bases between. CDR3 residues: CASSLDPSSDTQYF. For the CDR3, the DNA is TGTGCCAGCAGCTTAGATCCTTCTTCCGATACGCAGTATTTT.

The sample holds a few counts of this clone. This chain connects TRBV9 to TRBJ2-7; D is uncertain. CDR3 length: 14 amino acids. Per the germline V gene, CDR1 is SGDLS and CDR2 is YYNGEE. Trimming stripped 0 bases from V and 7 bases from J, with 14 bases between. DNA of the CDR3: TGTGCCAGCAGCGTAGGAAATAGTGTAAATGAGCAGTACTTC. Its translation is CASSVGNSVNEQYF. Based on the CDR3 plus reference TRBV9 and TRBJ2-7, the full variable domain is DSGVTQTPKHLITATGQRVTLRCSPRSGDLSVYWYQQSLDQGLQFLIQYYNGEERAKGNILERFSAQQFPDLHSELNLSSLELGDSALYFCASSVGNSVNEQYFGPGTRLTVT.

Concerning this clone itself: The sample holds other DNA sequences that translate to the same CDR3. This chain joins TRBV5-4 and TRBJ1-2; D possibly corresponds to TRBD1 (5 bases). This CDR3 contains 16 residues. Looked up from germline, CDR1 is SGHNT and CDR2 is YYREEE (reference sequence). Between the trimmed V and J ends, which lost 0 bases and 3 bases, there was a span of 15 bases. CDR3: CASSLGGLRGDYGYTF. CDR3 sequence (DNA): TGTGCCAGCAGCTTGGGGGGCCTTCGGGGGGACTATGGCTACACCTTC.

The chain carries TRBV5-4 and TRBJ2-5; 7 positions agree with TRBD2. The CDR3 spans 14 residues. The V segment lost 2 bases and the J segment 2 bases; nucleotides outside the gene matches: 3. The germline CDR1 and CDR2 sequences are SGHNT and YYREEE (reference sequence). The CDR3 is CASSLWGGQETQYF. The CDR3 DNA sequence: TGTGCCAGCAGCTTATGGGGGGGACAAGAGACCCAGTACTTC.

This clone has just a few counts. V usage is TRBV6-1 and J usage is TRBJ1-2; TRBD1 agrees at 10 bases. Trimming took 6 bases from V and 7 from J; bases not matched to a gene: 5. Per germline, CDR1 MNHNS and CDR2 SASEGT. The CDR3 sequence is 13 residues long. CDR3 nucleotide sequence: TGTGCCAGCAGACATGACAGGGGGCCTGGCTACACCTTC. This sequence encodes CASRHDRGPGYTF.

The chain carries TRBV2 and TRBJ1-5; a weak D match, TRBD1 (6 bases). Trimming pared 9 bases from V and 6 bases from J, leaving 18 bases between. In germline, CDR1 is SNHLY, CDR2 FYNNEI. The CDR3 sequence is 14 residues long. CDR3 sequence reads: CASREMGARQPQHF. Here the CDR3 DNA reads TGTGCCAGTCGTGAAATGGGGGCGCGTCAGCCCCAGCATTTT. Full variable domain (remainder filled in from reference TRBV2 and TRBJ1-5): EPEVTQTPSHQVTQMGQEVILRCVPISNHLYFYWYRQILGQKVEFLVSFYNNEISEKSEIFDDQFSVERPDGSNFTLKIRSTKLEDSAMYFCASREMGARQPQHFGDGTRLSIL.

The V and J genes are TRBV27 and TRBJ2-5; 8 nucleotides align to TRBD2. Germline lookup yields CDR1 MNHEY and CDR2 SMNVEV (reference sequence). The CDR3 is made up of 16 amino acids. With 0 bases clipped from V and 1 base from J, the junction kept 4 bases outside the gene matches. CDR3 sequence: CASSLSLAEVQETQYF. In DNA, the CDR3 is TGTGCCAGCAGTTTATCACTAGCGGAGGTCCAAGAGACCCAGTACTTC.

This clone was seen only a few times. The V call is TRBV18, the J call TRBJ2-5; 9 bases align to TRBD1. Per germline, CDR1 KGHSH and CDR2 LQKENI. V gave up 6 bases and J gave up 5 bases; unmatched junction bases: 7. This CDR3 is 14 amino acids long. CDR3 bases: TGTGCCAGCTCTCCCACAGGGGGCGGGGAGACCCAGTACTTC. The encoded protein is CASSPTGGGETQYF.

The chain recombines TRBV18 with TRBJ1-5, with TRBD1 matching 7 bases. Unmatched junction bases numbered 7, after V lost 3 bases and J lost 2 bases. CDR1 and CDR2 (germline): KGHSH, LQKENI. The CDR3 is 16 residues long. The DNA for the CDR3 is TGTGCCAGCTCACCCCTTGACAGGGATGGCAATCAGCCCCAGCATTTT. Protein product: CASSPLDRDGNQPQHF.

The V call is TRBV5-4, the J call TRBJ1-2, with a possible D match to TRBD1 (6 bases). Per germline, CDR1 SGHNT and CDR2 YYREEE (reference sequence). The CDR3 consists of 14 residues. V was trimmed by 0 bases and J by 6 bases, leaving 12 bases between them. CDR3 protein: CASSLGTENHGYTF. Written as DNA, the CDR3 is TGTGCCAGCAGCTTGGGGACAGAGAACCATGGCTACACCTTC.

Points on this clone: The junction departs from the called germline gene at one end, perhaps through a read error. The chain is built from TRBV10-1 and TRBJ1-2, with 9 bases aligning to TRBD1. Germline values: CDR1 WNHNN, CDR2 SYGVQD (reference sequence). The CDR3 is made up of 13 amino acids. The CDR3 spells CASSETGGYGHTF. CDR3 DNA sequence: TGCGCCAGCAGTGAGACAGGGGGCTATGGCCACACCTTC.

The V gene is TRBV6-1, the J gene TRBJ2-2, with D perhaps matching TRBD2 (7 bases). The CDR3 spans 14 residues. Trimming took off 6 bases at V and 3 bases at J, with 11 bases between the two ends. The germline V gene has CDR1 MNHNS and CDR2 SASEGT. In nucleotides, the CDR3 is TGTGCCAGCAGGAGGGGGGGGGACACCGGGGAGCTGTTTTTT. Residues: CASRRGGDTGELFF.

The chain recombines TRBV7-2 with TRBJ2-3; 7 bases agree with TRBD1. Germline V gene lookup returns CDR1 SGHTA and CDR2 FQGNSA. The CDR3 runs 17 residues. Trimming cost V 4 bases and J 1 base; bases outside gene matches: 11. CDR3 in DNA: TGTGCCAGCAGCTCCGATCTTAGACAGGGAGGCACAGATACGCAGTATTTT. Protein sequence: CASSSDLRQGGTDTQYF.

J is TRBJ1-5 and V is TRBV7-2; D gene uncertain. Germline V gene lookup returns CDR1 SGHTA and CDR2 FQGNSA. Trimming took off 1 base at V and 6 bases at J, with 10 bases between the two ends. CDR3 size: 14 residues. The DNA for the CDR3 is TGTGCCAGCAGCTTAGACCCCCGGAGTCAGCCCCAGCATTTT. Translation gives CASSLDPRSQPQHF. Supplemented by reference TRBV7-2 and TRBJ1-5, the full variable domain reads GAGVSQSPSNKVTEKGKDVELRCDPISGHTALYWYRQSLGQGLEFLIYFQGNSAPDKSGLPSDRFSAERTGGSVSTLTIQRTQQEDSAVYLCASSLDPRSQPQHFGDGTRLSIL.

The J gene is TRBJ1-1, the V gene TRBV5-1, with no clear D. Trimming took 4 bases from V and 0 from J, leaving 10 bases between them. The length of the CDR3 is 14 residues. Germline V gives CDR1 SGHRS, CDR2 YFSETQ. The CDR3 sequence is CASSPENLNTEAFF. CDR3 DNA sequence: TGCGCCAGCAGCCCCGAGAACTTGAACACTGAAGCTTTCTTT. The whole variable domain, remainder taken from reference TRBV5-1 and TRBJ1-1, is KAGVTQTPRYLIKTRGQQVTLSCSPISGHRSVSWYQQTPGQGLQFLFEYFSETQRNKGNFPGRFSGRQFSNSRSEMNVSTLELGDSALYLCASSPENLNTEAFFGQGTRLTVV.

The chain is built from TRBV7-2 and TRBJ1-2, with a weak D call TRBD1 (6 bases). Germline values: CDR1 SGHTA, CDR2 FQGNSA. Trimming removed 8 bases at V and 1 base at J, with 14 bases between. This CDR3 is built from 14 residues. CDR3 DNA sequence: TGTGCCAGCGGAACAGGGTCGAGTAACTATGGCTACACCTTC. As protein: CASGTGSSNYGYTF. Combining the CDR3 with reference TRBV7-2 and TRBJ1-2 gives the whole variable domain GAGVSQSPSNKVTEKGKDVELRCDPISGHTALYWYRQSLGQGLEFLIYFQGNSAPDKSGLPSDRFSAERTGGSVSTLTIQRTQQEDSAVYLCASGTGSSNYGYTFGSGTRLTVV.

This chain links TRBV19 with TRBJ2-6; D might be TRBD2 (6 bases). The CDR3 totals 14 residues. Trimming removed 5 bases from V and 4 bases from J, with 9 bases in between. Germline loops: CDR1 LNHDA, CDR2 SQIVND (reference sequence). The CDR3 sequence: CASSPGVGANVLTF. The CDR3 nucleotides read TGTGCCAGTAGTCCGGGGGTCGGGGCCAACGTCCTGACTTTC.

The chain uses TRBV6-1 and TRBJ2-7; TRBD2 aligns across 10 bases. This CDR3 has 15 residues. Germline V CDR1 and CDR2: MNHNS, SASEGT. The V segment lost 6 bases and the J segment 3 bases; nucleotides outside the gene matches: 8. The CDR3: CASRASSGGLYEQYF. CDR3 coding DNA: TGTGCCAGCAGAGCGAGTAGCGGGGGGCTCTACGAGCAGTACTTC.

The J gene is TRBJ2-1, the V gene TRBV6-6, with 11 positions matching TRBD2. The CDR3 contains 14 residues. V lost 7 bases, J lost 7 bases, and 6 bases stayed unmatched. Germline V gene sequence: CDR1 MNHNY, CDR2 SVGAGI (reference sequence). CDR3 nucleotide sequence: TGTGCCAGCAAGGGACTAGCGGTAGTAAATGAGCAGTTCTTC. Residues: CASKGLAVVNEQFF.

This clone was observed a few times. This chain joins TRBV25-1 and TRBJ1-1; the match to TRBD1 covers 11 bases. V lost 6 bases, J lost 1 base, and 4 bases stayed unmatched. From germline, CDR1 is MGHDK and CDR2 SYGVNS. The CDR3 is 15 amino acids. The CDR3 DNA reads TGTGCCAGCAGGGGACAGGGGGTGGAGAACACTGAAGCTTTCTTT. This codes for CASRGQGVENTEAFF.

CDR3 coding DNA: TGTGCCAGCAGACTGGACAGGGAGGGCCAGCCCCAGCATTTT. This translates into CASRLDREGQPQHF. The rearrangement joins TRBV27 to TRBJ1-5; the match to TRBD1 covers 8 bases. V was clipped by 6 bases and J by 7 bases; unmatched bases: 8. This CDR3 has 14 residues. Germline CDR1 MNHEY, CDR2 SMNVEV (reference sequence).

The chain is built from TRBV29-1 and TRBJ1-5; D ambiguous. Germline-derived CDR1 and CDR2 are SQVTM and ANQGSEA. This CDR3 has 13 amino acids. The V end was cut by 6 bases, the J end by 7 bases, with 16 bases between. The CDR3 DNA is TGCAGCGTCGCCCGGGAGAATGGGCAGCCCCAGCATTTT. It specifies CSVARENGQPQHF.

The chain links TRBV7-2 to TRBJ2-1, with D perhaps matching TRBD2 (6 bases). The ends were cut back, 1 base at V and 7 bases at J, with 8 bases in the middle. Germline-derived CDR1 and CDR2 are SGHTA and FQGNSA. This CDR3 comprises 13 residues. The chain's CDR3 is CASSLVAGNEQFF. CDR3 DNA: TGTGCCAGCAGCTTAGTGGCGGGGAATGAGCAGTTCTTC. The complete variable domain, with remaining parts taken from reference TRBV7-2 and TRBJ2-1, reads GAGVSQSPSNKVTEKGKDVELRCDPISGHTALYWYRQSLGQGLEFLIYFQGNSAPDKSGLPSDRFSAERTGGSVSTLTIQRTQQEDSAVYLCASSLVAGNEQFFGPGTRLTVL.

This rearrangement joins TRBV5-1 to TRBJ2-2; D unresolved. The CDR3 runs 14 residues. CDR1 and CDR2 from the germline V gene are SGHRS and YFSETQ. V lost 6 bases to trimming and J lost 2 bases, with 11 bases between them. The CDR3: CASTGFTNTGELFF. As DNA, the CDR3 is TGCGCCAGCACCGGTTTCACCAACACCGGGGAGCTGTTTTTT.

This clone was detected once. The chain links TRBV7-2 to TRBJ2-7; maybe TRBD2 (5 bases). V lost 2 bases and J 6 bases, leaving 11 bases between the germline ends. The CDR3 runs 13 residues. CDR1 and CDR2 from the germline V gene are SGHTA and FQGNSA. CDR3 bases: TGTGCCAGCAGCTTAAGCGGCAGGCTCGAGCAGTACTTC. Translating it yields CASSLSGRLEQYF.

J is TRBJ1-1 and V is TRBV6-5; no clear D gene. The ends were cut back, 6 bases at V and 5 bases at J, with 10 bases in the middle. The V gene's germline CDR1 is MNHEY and CDR2 SVGAGI. CDR3 length: 12 amino acids. The CDR3 region has the DNA TGTGCCAGCAGGAGGGATGAAACTGAAGCTTTCTTT. It yields the protein CASRRDETEAFF.